Below, 6 T cell receptor beta chains from the same sample are listed, as sequenced in a study of shared clonotypes between healthy human individuals. Clones were sequenced by immunoSEQ multiplex PCR, and TCRdb holds only the in-frame ones, with some missing. Of approximately 1.5 million clones detected, around 98.5% appear once; the ten largest clones hold approximately 0.4%. Source material: naive CD4+ T cells sorted from blood. As for subset: CD45RA+ positively selected. The receptors originated from a man aged 25 to 45 in good health.

The J gene is TRBJ2-5, the V gene TRBV28; TRBD1 agrees at 12 bases. CDR1 and CDR2 (germline): MDHEN, SYDVKM. The ends lost 5 bases at V and 5 bases at J; junction bases unmatched: 30. The CDR3 loop spans 23 amino acids. The CDR3 coding sequence is TGTGCCAGCAGTACATCCGGGACAGGGGGCTTCCCGAACCTCGGTCTGGTCGGGGAGACCCAGTACTTC. Protein product: CASSTSGTGGFPNLGLVGETQYF.

This chain joins TRBV10-3 and TRBJ1-2, with a possible D match to TRBD1 (5 bases). Trimming took off 4 bases at V and 0 bases at J, with 6 bases between the two ends. The CDR3 loop spans 13 amino acids. Per germline, CDR1 ENHRY and CDR2 SYGVKD. As DNA, the CDR3 is TGTGCCATCAGTGGACAGTCTAACTATGGCTACACCTTC. The encoded protein is CAISGQSNYGYTF.

This clone is a singleton in its sample. The J gene is TRBJ2-7, the V gene TRBV6-6; unclear D gene. The CDR3 covers 15 residues. V was pared by 6 bases and J by 0 bases, with 15 bases between. Germline CDR1 and CDR2: MNHNY and SVGAGI (reference sequence). The DNA of the CDR3 is TGTGCCAGCAGCCGCGCGTTGCAAAACTCCTACGAGCAGTACTTC. Its translation is CASSRALQNSYEQYF.

On this clone: The sample contains more than one DNA sequence encoding this CDR3. This chain links TRBV29-1 with TRBJ1-1, with D possibly being TRBD1 (6 bases). The ends were cut back, 6 bases at V and 1 base at J, with 12 bases in the middle. This CDR3 spans 13 amino acids. The germline gives CDR1 SQVTM, CDR2 ANQGSEA. The CDR3 loop reads CSVRTDPNTEAFF. Written as DNA, the CDR3 is TGCAGCGTGAGGACAGACCCGAACACTGAAGCTTTCTTT.

The chain's CDR3 is CASSPRTGRLNEQFF. The DNA for the CDR3 is TGTGCCAGCAGTCCCCGGACAGGGCGGTTAAATGAGCAGTTCTTC. This rearrangement joins TRBV28 to TRBJ2-1, with 8 bases that match TRBD1. The germline gives CDR1 MDHEN, CDR2 SYDVKM. There are 15 residues in the CDR3. The trim removed 5 bases at V and 7 bases at J, leaving 10 bases unmatched. The full variable domain, with the rest looked up from reference TRBV28 and TRBJ2-1, is DVKVTQSSRYLVKRTGEKVFLECVQDMDHENMFWYRQDPGLGLRLIYFSYDVKMKEKGDIPEGYSVSREKKERFSLILESASTNQTSMYLCASSPRTGRLNEQFFGPGTRLTVL.

This sequence joins TRBV28 and TRBJ2-5; 12 bases align to TRBD2. The CDR3 extends over 16 amino acids. Trimming cost V 4 bases and J 4 bases; bases outside gene matches: 7. The germline V gene encodes CDR1 MDHEN and CDR2 SYDVKM. The CDR3 sequence is CASSSPLTSGRETQYF. The CDR3 nucleotides are TGTGCCAGCAGTTCTCCCCTGACTAGCGGGAGAGAGACCCAGTACTTC.